This T cell receptor beta chain is drawn from a study of metastatic and nonmetastatic thyroid tumors (dated by TCRdb to 2019 to 2021). Describing the broader study: For patients with malignant and with benign thyroid disease, the researchers compared repertoires between peripheral blood samples and tumor or nodule tissue samples. General conclusions and limits of the study: TCR beta diversity was reported as significantly higher in malignant tumors than in benign nodules, in both blood and tumor samples.

The table lists this clone with many counts. Its antigen is not yet known. No qualities accompany the bases; no much larger clone lies one base away. Library generation was performed with PCR. The instrument was an Illumina HiSeq 4000. High-throughput sequencing was used to profile the TCR beta-chain CDR3 region of every patient. Turning to the authors' computational methods: Drawing on CDR3 differences between clinicopathological groups, the researchers built a classifier meant to tell apart patients with distant-metastatic papillary thyroid cancer. Repertoire diversity was assessed with the Shannon index, and tumor-blood repertoire similarity with the Morisita-Horn index. TCRdb trimmed public reads at Q25 via fastp, called clones via MiXCR and kept in-frame beta chains. None of the V and J calls come from the authors' own analysis; TCRdb made them. The table for this sample lists 30,000 to 35,000 clones; about 20% of them were counted only once. Of the sample, approximately 3% falls within the top ten clones.

V trim: 4 bases; J trim: 5 bases; unmatched bases: 17. The CDR3 spans 21 residues, from the cysteine through the phenylalanine. The CDR3 DNA has 63 bases and is translated from base 1. CDR1 and CDR2 are read off the germline V gene (reference sequence) as MNHNY and SVGAGI. None of the patients had been given any treatment before thyroid surgery. Using T-cell receptor beta sequencing, the study looked back at clinical samples from patients collected from 2012 to 2018. The chain employs TRBV6-6 and TRBJ2-1; 16 of the junction bases match TRBD2. The source material was tumor tissue. The sequence was collected from a male donor with papillary thyroid cancer or a benign thyroid nodule (not recorded which). Some clones in this sample may be carry-over from other donors' samples. The DNA reads TGTGCCAGCAGTTCAACTACCGGGACTAGCGGGAGGGCCTTCAACCACAATGAGCAGTTCTTC. This translates into CASSSTTGTSGRAFNHNEQFF.